These 26 T cell receptor beta chains originate from one sample sequenced in a study of blood T cell repertoires in COVID-19. The data were produced by immunoSEQ multiplex PCR, yet TCRdb's version contains in-frame clones alone and is incomplete. The sample shows under 85,000 clones, less than 90% of them seen only once. Material: peripheral blood. These receptors were obtained from a man at least 80 years old with acute or convalescent COVID-19.

This chain uses TRBV19 with TRBJ1-2, with a possible D match to TRBD1 (6 bases). This CDR3 comprises 17 residues. Germline loops: CDR1 LNHDA, CDR2 SQIVND (reference sequence). The V gene lost 0 bases and the J gene lost 0 bases, with 14 bases spanning the gap. This CDR3 is CASSIDHGDTANYGYTF. The DNA for the CDR3 is TGTGCCAGTAGTATAGATCACGGGGACACAGCTAACTATGGCTACACCTTC.

V and J are TRBV6-5 and TRBJ1-3; no firm D call. The CDR3 spans 13 residues. Trimming cost V 10 bases and J 0 bases, with 10 bases left between them. The germline V gene has CDR1 MNHEY and CDR2 SVGAGI. CDR3 amino acids: CATTSSSGNTIYF. DNA for the CDR3: TGTGCCACCACATCATCCTCTGGAAACACCATATATTTT.

This rearrangement joins TRBV6-5 to TRBJ1-5; no reliable D call. The length of the CDR3 is 13 residues. V lost 1 base, J lost 5 bases, and 6 bases lay in between. CDR1 is MNHEY, CDR2 SVGAGI, per germline. The CDR3 coding sequence is TGTGCCAGCAGTTACTACCGAGATCAGCCCCAGCATTTT. Translation: CASSYYRDQPQHF.

Only a few counts were recorded for this clone. V is TRBV2 and J is TRBJ2-7; a possible D gene is TRBD1 (6 bases). The CDR3 consists of 12 residues. Trimming cost V 7 bases and J 3 bases, with 10 bases left between them. CDR1 is SNHLY, CDR2 FYNNEI, per germline. CDR3 loop: CASTEQGYEQYF. CDR3 coding DNA: TGTGCCAGCACCGAACAGGGCTACGAGCAGTACTTC. Together with reference TRBV2 and TRBJ2-7, the CDR3 gives the full variable domain: EPEVTQTPSHQVTQMGQEVILRCVPISNHLYFYWYRQILGQKVEFLVSFYNNEISEKSEIFDDQFSVERPDGSNFTLKIRSTKLEDSAMYFCASTEQGYEQYFGPGTRLTVT.

The V call is TRBV3-1 (or the pseudogene TRBV3-2), the J call TRBJ2-5, with 9 bases that match TRBD2. There are 16 residues in the CDR3. V shed 2 bases and J 2 bases; nucleotides not matched to a gene: 6. Germline-derived CDR1 and CDR2 are LGHDT and YNNKEL (reference sequence). This CDR3 reads CASSQFGSGSQETQYF. The CDR3 DNA is TGTGCCAGCAGCCAATTTGGTAGCGGGAGTCAAGAGACCCAGTACTTC.

Turning to this clone: Other DNA sequences in the sample encode the same CDR3. The chain links TRBV5-1 to TRBJ1-1; TRBD1 agrees at 7 bases. The CDR3 runs 14 residues. Germline V gene lookup returns CDR1 SGHRS and CDR2 YFSETQ. Germline trimming cut 0 bases from V and 3 bases from J; bases unmatched to any gene: 2. The CDR3, as DNA: TGCGCCAGCAGCTTGGGACAGGGCTACACTGAAGCTTTCTTT. It is translated as CASSLGQGYTEAFF.

In its sample, this clone was seen once. The chain has TRBV5-1 and TRBJ2-7; D is possibly TRBD2 (5 bases). The CDR3 is 15 residues long. Per germline, CDR1 SGHRS and CDR2 YFSETQ. Trimming removed 0 bases at V and 2 bases at J, with 12 bases between. The CDR3 region has the DNA TGCGCCAGCAGCTTGGCCCCCGGGAACGCCTACGAGCAGTACTTC. Encoded protein: CASSLAPGNAYEQYF. The whole variable domain, remainder taken from reference TRBV5-1 and TRBJ2-7, is KAGVTQTPRYLIKTRGQQVTLSCSPISGHRSVSWYQQTPGQGLQFLFEYFSETQRNKGNFPGRFSGRQFSNSRSEMNVSTLELGDSALYLCASSLAPGNAYEQYFGPGTRLTVT.

V gene TRBV2 combines with J gene TRBJ1-2; D is perhaps TRBD1 (5 bases). The CDR3 spans 12 residues. Trimming left V 10 bases short and J 2 bases short, with 11 bases between. CDR1 is SNHLY and CDR2 is FYNNEI in the germline V gene. CDR3 DNA sequence: TGTGCCACCGCTTCAGGGAACTATGGCTACACCTTC. This encodes CATASGNYGYTF.

The chain carries TRBV7-9 and TRBJ2-5; TRBD2 agrees at 7 bases. From germline, CDR1 is SEHNR and CDR2 FQNEAQ (reference sequence). The CDR3 has 16 amino acids. V was clipped by 5 bases and J by 5 bases; unmatched bases: 14. The CDR3 bases are TGTGCCAGCAGCCCCCAGGGACTACAGCATGGGGAGACCCAGTACTTC. It codes for CASSPQGLQHGETQYF. Full variable domain (missing parts from reference TRBV7-9 and TRBJ2-5): DTGVSQNPRHKITKRGQNVTFRCDPISEHNRLYWYRQTLGQGPEFLTYFQNEAQLEKSRLLSDRFSAERPKGSFSTLEIQRTEQGDSAMYLCASSPQGLQHGETQYFGPGTRLLVL.

Here the CDR3 DNA reads TGTGCCAGCAGCTCTTGGGACAGGGGGAATGAGCAGTTCTTC. Amino acid sequence: CASSSWDRGNEQFF. The rearrangement uses TRBV13 and TRBJ2-1, with 11 bases identical to TRBD1. V dropped 4 bases and J dropped 7; count of bases not matched to a gene: 3. CDR1 and CDR2 from the germline V gene are PRHDT and FYEKMQ (reference sequence). This CDR3 is 14 amino acids long.

In this sample, this clone turned up once. The gene calls are TRBV2 and TRBJ1-2; a weak D match, TRBD1 (5 bases). The CDR3 is made up of 14 amino acids. Deletions cut 6 bases from V and 0 bases from J, with 11 bases between. Germline V gives CDR1 SNHLY, CDR2 FYNNEI. The CDR3 spells CASRTMGPNYGYTF. CDR3 nucleotides: TGTGCCAGCAGGACGATGGGGCCTAACTATGGCTACACCTTC.

V is TRBV4-3 and J is TRBJ1-6, with a tentative D call TRBD1 (5 bases). This CDR3 is 16 amino acids long. Trimming removed 1 base from V and 2 bases from J, with 9 bases in between. Germline V gene lookup returns CDR1 LGHNA and CDR2 YSLEER. The CDR3 DNA reads as TGCGCCAGCAGCCAAGCACCAGGGACCTATAATTCACCCCTCCACTTT. It yields the protein CASSQAPGTYNSPLHF.

The chain uses TRBV3-1 (or the pseudogene TRBV3-2) and TRBJ2-7; 8 bases align to TRBD2. The CDR3 is made up of 18 amino acids. J gave up 2 bases and V 1 base, and 13 bases lay outside the gene matches. Germline-derived CDR1 and CDR2 are LGHDT and YNNKEL (reference sequence). The CDR3 protein is CASSQGVQSGSPTYEQYF. In DNA, the CDR3 is TGTGCCAGCAGCCAAGGCGTTCAGAGCGGGAGTCCCACCTACGAGCAGTACTTC.

The chain combines TRBV5-1 with TRBJ1-3; weak D call: TRBD1 (5 bases). The CDR3 is 13 amino acids. V was cut by 4 bases and J by 8 bases, with 13 bases left in between. The germline gives CDR1 SGHRS, CDR2 YFSETQ. The CDR3 reads CASSLRVGDTIYF. CDR3 sequence (DNA): TGCGCCAGCAGCCTCAGGGTTGGGGACACCATATATTTT.

The chain links TRBV5-4 to TRBJ1-2; a weak D match, TRBD1 (6 bases). V was shortened by 1 base and J by 3 bases, with 10 bases between the two germline ends. CDR1 is SGHNT, CDR2 YYREEE, per germline (reference sequence). The CDR3 loop spans 14 amino acids. DNA of the CDR3: TGTGCCAGCAGCTTGAAGGGGGTCGACTATGGCTACACCTTC. As protein: CASSLKGVDYGYTF. The whole variable domain, filled in from reference TRBV5-4 and TRBJ1-2, reads ETGVTQSPTHLIKTRGQQVTLRCSSQSGHNTVSWYQQALGQGPQFIFQYYREEENGRGNFPPRFSGLQFPNYSSELNVNALELDDSALYLCASSLKGVDYGYTFGSGTRLTVV.

This chain connects TRBV19 to TRBJ1-4; 8 bases map to TRBD1. Germline V gene lookup returns CDR1 LNHDA and CDR2 SQIVND (reference sequence). The CDR3 sequence is 16 residues long. The V and J ends lost 5 bases and 3 bases, in that order; junction bases with no gene match: 8. CDR3 bases: TGTGCCAGTAGTCCCCGGACAGGGAAGTCTAATGAAAAACTGTTTTTT. This gives the protein CASSPRTGKSNEKLFF.

The chain has TRBV24-1 and TRBJ2-1; TRBD1 agrees at 11 bases. The CDR3 runs 17 residues. V trimming: 5 bases; J trimming: 3 bases; junction bases outside the gene matches: 8. Germline-derived CDR1 and CDR2 are KGHDR and SFDVKD. CDR3 DNA: TGTGCCACCAGTGCTACCCCGGGACAGGGGGGCTACAATGAGCAGTTCTTC. As protein: CATSATPGQGGYNEQFF.

CDR3 loop: CASTGVATNEKLFF. The CDR3 DNA reads as TGTGCCAGCACCGGGGTTGCAACTAATGAAAAACTGTTTTTT. The chain employs TRBV2 and TRBJ1-4; no reliable D call. Germline V CDR1 and CDR2: SNHLY, FYNNEI. The CDR3 is 14 amino acids. The germline V and J ends were trimmed by 7 bases and 0 bases, with 9 bases remaining between them.

The genes are TRBV10-3 and TRBJ1-1; 9 nucleotides agree with TRBD1. J was trimmed by 4 bases and V by 6 bases; bases with no gene match: 3. The V gene's germline CDR1 is ENHRY and CDR2 SYGVKD. The CDR3 length is 13 residues. CDR3: CAIREQGATEAFF. DNA for the CDR3: TGTGCCATCAGGGAACAGGGGGCCACTGAAGCTTTCTTT.

A few counts support this clone. V usage is TRBV5-1 and J usage is TRBJ1-4; 9 bases are a match to TRBD1. V shed 4 bases and J 4 bases; nucleotides not matched to a gene: 2. Germline V gives CDR1 SGHRS, CDR2 YFSETQ. The CDR3 is 14 residues long. DNA for the CDR3: TGCGCCAGCAGCACGGGACAGGGTAATGAAAAACTGTTTTTT. It encodes CASSTGQGNEKLFF.

This chain joins TRBV19 and TRBJ1-5; TRBD1 is a possible D gene (5 bases). V was clipped by 1 base and J by 3 bases, with 13 bases between them. This CDR3 has 16 residues. Looked up from germline, CDR1 is LNHDA and CDR2 is SQIVND (reference sequence). The CDR3 DNA follows: TGTGCCAGTAGTATAGGGGGAGGGGTCGCCAATCAGCCCCAGCATTTT. This translates into CASSIGGGVANQPQHF.

The chain has TRBV10-1 and TRBJ2-5, with 10 bases identical to TRBD1. Germline trimming cut 0 bases from V and 5 bases from J; bases unmatched to any gene: 3. Germline lookup yields CDR1 WNHNN and CDR2 SYGVQD (reference sequence). CDR3 length equals 15 residues. The CDR3 nucleotides read TGCGCCAGCAGTGAGTCGGGACAGGGGTCGGAGACCCAGTACTTC. Its protein is CASSESGQGSETQYF.

This chain joins TRBV30 and TRBJ2-7; D perhaps matches TRBD2 (5 bases). The CDR3 sequence is 12 residues long. Germline assignment: CDR1 GTSNPN and CDR2 SVGIG (reference sequence). V gave up 5 bases and J gave up 7 bases, with 15 bases separating them. The DNA for the CDR3 is TGTGCCTGGCGGCCCGGGATACGGGAGCAGTACTTC. This encodes CAWRPGIREQYF.

Worth noting for this clone: Distinct nucleotide sequences in the sample also encode this CDR3. The chain is built from TRBV19 and TRBJ1-3, with 7 bases aligning to TRBD1. Looked up from germline, CDR1 is LNHDA and CDR2 is SQIVND (reference sequence). The V and J ends lost 6 bases and 1 base, in that order; junction bases with no gene match: 0. CDR3 length equals 13 residues. CDR3 amino acids: CASRTGSGNTIYF. CDR3 sequence (DNA): TGTGCCAGTAGGACAGGGTCTGGAAACACCATATATTTT.

The chain has TRBV7-2 and TRBJ1-5; D unclear. The CDR3 length is 15 residues. Trimming stripped 2 bases from V and 6 bases from J, with 14 bases between. Germline values: CDR1 SGHTA, CDR2 FQGNSA. CDR3 sequence: CASSLQQSRGQPQHF. Here the CDR3 DNA reads TGTGCCAGCAGCTTACAGCAGTCTCGGGGTCAGCCCCAGCATTTT.

The chain carries TRBV7-9 and TRBJ2-7; TRBD1 agrees at 12 bases. The CDR3 extends over 15 amino acids. J lost 5 bases, V lost 5 bases, and 7 bases had no gene match. The V gene's germline CDR1 is SEHNR and CDR2 FQNEAQ (reference sequence). CDR3 sequence reads: CASSLRGTGGDEQYF. DNA for the CDR3: TGTGCCAGCAGCCTGCGCGGGACAGGGGGCGACGAGCAGTACTTC.